One and the same sample provided the 26 T cell receptor beta chains below, sequenced in a study of PD-1 blockade in classical Hodgkin lymphoma. Repertoires were generated with immunoSEQ multiplex PCR, while TCRdb's copy carries only in-frame clones and drops some. The table shows roughly 62,000 clones, with approximately 90% occurring only once. Each patient relapsed following autologous stem cell transplantation, and prior brentuximab vedotin exposure differed. The sequencing here drew on peripheral blood mononuclear cells (PBMCs), taken at baseline. Receptors were obtained from a human donor with classical Hodgkin lymphoma.

The rearrangement links TRBV18 to TRBJ2-1; 8 positions match TRBD1. Germline V gene sequence: CDR1 KGHSH, CDR2 LQKENI. This CDR3 comprises 16 residues. Losses at the gene ends were 0 bases for V and 2 bases for J; bases not matched to a gene: 3. Here the CDR3 reads CASSPPVGQAYNEQFF. As DNA, the CDR3 is TGTGCCAGCTCACCACCGGTGGGACAGGCCTACAATGAGCAGTTCTTC.

This clone was picked up many times. The V and J genes are TRBV7-9 and TRBJ2-2, with 7 positions matching TRBD1. V was pared by 4 bases and J by 4 bases, with 9 bases of the junction left unmatched. The germline gives CDR1 SEHNR, CDR2 FQNEAQ (reference sequence). The CDR3 runs to 16 residues. CDR3 loop: CASSSRTGVSTGELFF. Written as DNA, the CDR3 is TGTGCCAGCAGCTCTCGGACAGGAGTAAGCACCGGGGAGCTGTTTTTT.

The CDR3 sequence is CASSKESDRGPNTIYF. The DNA for the CDR3 is TGTGCCAGCAGCAAAGAATCAGACAGGGGGCCAAACACCATATATTTT. The chain links TRBV21-1 to TRBJ1-3; the DNA was not used to check the table's D call, TRBD1. TRBV21-1 is a pseudogene segment. This CDR3 has 16 residues.

J is TRBJ1-2 and V is TRBV11-2; D possibly corresponds to TRBD1 (5 bases). The CDR3 is 14 amino acids. Trimming stripped 3 bases from V and 8 bases from J, with 16 bases between. CDR1 SGHAT and CDR2 FQNNGV come from the germline V gene. The CDR3 sequence: CASSLAGTAGGYTF. CDR3 DNA sequence: TGTGCCAGCAGCTTGGCAGGGACGGCGGGCGGCTACACCTTC.

The chain is built from TRBV27 and TRBJ2-3, with 13 bases aligning to TRBD2. This CDR3 contains 18 residues. The V gene end was trimmed by 3 bases and the J gene end by 0 bases; junction bases not matched to a gene: 6. Germline CDR1 MNHEY, CDR2 SMNVEV (reference sequence). CDR3: CASSFGLAGATSTDTQYF. DNA of the CDR3: TGTGCCAGCAGTTTCGGACTAGCGGGGGCCACTAGCACAGATACGCAGTATTTT.

This clone has more than one count but fewer than ten. This chain links TRBV4-1 with TRBJ1-5; no definite D call. Germline CDR1 and CDR2: MGHRA and YSYEKL. The V gene lost 0 bases and the J gene lost 3 bases, with 6 bases spanning the gap. The CDR3 consists of 14 residues. CDR3 sequence: CASSQDRVNQPQHF. The DNA of the CDR3 is TGCGCCAGCAGCCAAGATAGGGTCAATCAGCCCCAGCATTTT.

The chain's CDR3 is CASSPRPGTGSVNTGELFF. The CDR3 region has the DNA TGTGCCAGCAGCCCCCGTCCCGGGACAGGGTCGGTAAACACCGGGGAGCTGTTTTTT. The chain links TRBV9 to TRBJ2-2; the match to TRBD1 covers 9 bases. The CDR3 has 19 amino acids. The V gene's germline CDR1 is SGDLS and CDR2 YYNGEE. V was pared by 4 bases and J by 2 bases, with 15 bases of the junction left unmatched.

The chain is built from TRBV27 and TRBJ2-7; the D gene is possibly TRBD1 (6 bases). Germline V gene lookup returns CDR1 MNHEY and CDR2 SMNVEV (reference sequence). The CDR3 runs 15 residues. Trimming removed 6 bases at V and 5 bases at J, with 20 bases between. The CDR3 nucleotides are TGTGCCAGCAGACTAACCCATCAGGGGTACCACGAGCAGTACTTC. The encoded protein is CASRLTHQGYHEQYF.

The rearrangement links TRBV5-1 to TRBJ1-1; TRBD1 might be the D (5 bases). CDR3 size: 13 residues. From germline, CDR1 is SGHRS and CDR2 YFSETQ. Trimming took off 4 bases at V and 1 base at J, with 8 bases between the two ends. The CDR3 DNA follows: TGCGCCAGCAGCGCAGGACAGAACACTGAAGCTTTCTTT. Translated: CASSAGQNTEAFF.

The rearrangement joins TRBV7-2 to TRBJ1-3; the D gene is possibly TRBD1 (5 bases). Trimming pared 1 base from V and 5 bases from J, leaving 9 bases between. Germline V gives CDR1 SGHTA, CDR2 FQGNSA. CDR3 size: 14 residues. CDR3 nucleotides: TGTGCCAGCAGCTTAGTAGCGGGGCGAAACACCATATATTTT. It translates to CASSLVAGRNTIYF.

The chain couples TRBV19 to TRBJ1-2; 7 positions match TRBD1. The CDR3 contains 15 residues. Trimming cost V 3 bases and J 6 bases; bases outside gene matches: 10. Germline V lookup: CDR1 LNHDA, CDR2 SQIVND (reference sequence). CDR3 in amino acids: CASSIVQGYLDGYTF. In DNA form, the CDR3 reads TGTGCCAGTAGTATCGTACAGGGGTATTTGGATGGCTACACCTTC.

The gene calls are TRBV11-3 and TRBJ2-3; D gene unclear. V shed 5 bases and J shed 2 bases, with 8 bases lying between them. CDR3 length: 13 amino acids. The germline CDR1 and CDR2 sequences are SGHNT and YENEEA. The CDR3 sequence is CASSGHSTDTQYF. In DNA, the CDR3 is TGTGCCAGCAGCGGGCATTCCACAGATACGCAGTATTTT.

This clone appeared a few times. V usage is TRBV19 and J usage is TRBJ2-1; 8 bases agree with TRBD1. The J segment lost 4 bases and the V segment lost 7 bases, leaving 9 bases of the junction unmatched. The CDR3 covers 15 residues. The germline gives CDR1 LNHDA, CDR2 SQIVND (reference sequence). CDR3 DNA: TGTGCCAGTACAATTGGACAGGGAAGATACAATGAGCAGTTCTTC. Translated: CASTIGQGRYNEQFF. Filled out from reference TRBV19 and TRBJ2-1, the complete variable domain reads DGGITQSPKYLFRKEGQNVTLSCEQNLNHDAMYWYRQDPGQGLRLIYYSQIVNDFQKGDIAEGYSVSREKKESFPLTVTSAQKNPTAFYLCASTIGQGRYNEQFFGPGTRLTVL.

The CDR3, as DNA: TGTGCCAGCAGCTTCCCTGGACAGGCCAGAGGCTACACCTTC. It encodes CASSFPGQARGYTF. J is TRBJ1-2 and V is TRBV7-2, with 7 bases identical to TRBD1. From germline, CDR1 is SGHTA and CDR2 FQGNSA. The length of the CDR3 is 14 residues. After removal of 3 bases from V and 8 bases from J, the junction contained 9 bases not matched to a gene.

DNA for the CDR3: TGCAGCGGGGAGGGGGGGATTTACACCCGGGGCCCATACCTCTCTGGAAACACCATATATTTT. Protein product: CSGEGGIYTRGPYLSGNTIYF. The chain joins TRBV29-1 to TRBJ1-3; possible D gene TRBD1, 6 bases. CDR1 is SQVTM and CDR2 is ANQGSEA in the germline V gene. CDR3 length: 21 residues. The V end was cut by 7 bases, the J end by 0 bases, with 34 bases between.

The chain is built from TRBV11-2 and TRBJ1-1, with TRBD1 matching over 9 bases. V shed 3 bases, J shed 11 bases, and the junction held 7 bases outside the gene matches. In germline, CDR1 is SGHAT, CDR2 FQNNGV. There are 13 residues in the CDR3. The CDR3 region is CASSFNRGLEAFF. CDR3 in DNA: TGTGCCAGCAGCTTTAACAGGGGGCTGGAGGCTTTCTTT.

V and J are TRBV6-5 and TRBJ1-2; 8 bases agree with TRBD1. The germline CDR1 and CDR2 sequences are MNHEY and SVGAGI. CDR3 length: 16 amino acids. Trimming took 0 bases from V and 4 from J; bases not matched to a gene: 7. The CDR3 protein is CASSYSWTGTAYGYTF. The CDR3 DNA reads as TGTGCCAGCAGTTACTCGTGGACAGGGACGGCCTATGGCTACACCTTC.

This clone was recorded once. The chain uses TRBV5-1 and TRBJ1-2, with 10 positions matching TRBD1. Losses at the gene ends were 3 bases for V and 7 bases for J; bases not matched to a gene: 3. The CDR3 length is 13 residues. In germline, CDR1 is SGHRS, CDR2 YFSETQ. The CDR3 DNA reads as TGCGCCAGCAGCTCGACAGGGGGCGTTGGCTACACCTTC. It codes for CASSSTGGVGYTF.

This chain uses TRBV9 with TRBJ2-1; TRBD2 might be the D (6 bases). The CDR3 runs to 14 residues. CDR1 is SGDLS and CDR2 is YYNGEE in the germline V gene. V shed 4 bases and J shed 3 bases, with 11 bases lying between them. CDR3 DNA: TGTGCCAGCAGCACGACGACTAGCTACAATGAGCAGTTCTTC. This gives the protein CASSTTTSYNEQFF.

The CDR3 here is CASSPLQGARLTEAFF. The CDR3 DNA sequence: TGTGCCAGCAGCCCCTTACAGGGGGCAAGGTTAACTGAAGCTTTCTTT. The chain couples TRBV14 to TRBJ1-1, with TRBD1 identical over 9 bases. Germline lookup yields CDR1 SGHDN and CDR2 FVKESK. V shed 4 bases, J shed 5 bases, and the junction held 11 bases outside the gene matches. This CDR3 contains 16 residues.

The chain links TRBV6-1 to TRBJ1-3, with D perhaps matching TRBD1 (5 bases). V dropped 6 bases and J dropped 4 bases, with 16 bases sitting between them. Germline V gives CDR1 MNHNS, CDR2 SASEGT. CDR3 length: 15 residues. Written as DNA, the CDR3 is TGTGCCAGCAGGGCCCTGTTGGGGGGAGGAAACACCATATATTTT. It is translated as CASRALLGGGNTIYF.

The chain couples TRBV6-1 to TRBJ2-6; D gene unclear. This CDR3 spans 15 amino acids. V lost 1 base, J lost 1 base, and 5 bases lay in between. From germline, CDR1 is MNHNS and CDR2 SASEGT. This CDR3 is CASSEGGSGANVLTF. The DNA for the CDR3 is TGTGCCAGCAGTGAAGGGGGTTCTGGGGCCAACGTCCTGACTTTC.

V is TRBV19 and J is TRBJ1-3; D unclear. Germline values: CDR1 LNHDA, CDR2 SQIVND (reference sequence). This CDR3 contains 17 residues. V was cut by 3 bases and J by 0 bases, with 15 bases left in between. In DNA form, the CDR3 reads TGTGCCAGTAGTATTAGTACTGGACCAACCTCTGGAAACACCATATATTTT. Translated: CASSISTGPTSGNTIYF.

The rearrangement uses TRBV18 and TRBJ1-2, with 7 bases lining up with TRBD1. With V trimmed by 1 base and J by 5 bases, 4 bases remained unmatched. The germline gives CDR1 KGHSH, CDR2 LQKENI. The CDR3 runs 14 residues. The chain's CDR3 is CASSPRDRRYGYTF. The CDR3 DNA sequence: TGTGCCAGCTCACCACGGGACAGACGATATGGCTACACCTTC.

This chain links TRBV15 with TRBJ2-2, with 9 bases aligning to TRBD1. Trimming removed 3 bases from V and 7 bases from J; junction bases left unmatched: 6. CDR3 length equals 15 residues. Germline values: CDR1 LNHNV, CDR2 YYDKDF (reference sequence). This CDR3 reads CATSSTGGDGGELFF. The DNA for the CDR3 is TGTGCCACCAGCAGTACAGGGGGCGATGGCGGGGAGCTGTTTTTT.

The chain carries TRBV30 and TRBJ1-4; D is unresolved. With 7 bases removed from V and 8 bases from J, the gap between germline ends came to 11 bases. Germline CDR1 is GTSNPN and CDR2 is SVGIG (reference sequence). The CDR3 is made up of 11 amino acids. The CDR3 loop is CAFIAGEKLFF. Written as DNA, the CDR3 is TGTGCCTTTATCGCCGGAGAAAAACTGTTTTTT.